The 25 T cell receptor beta chains given below trace back to one sample, sequenced in a study of blood T cell repertoires in COVID-19. This table comes from immunoSEQ multiplex PCR, and its TCRdb copy is limited to in-frame clones, with some not included. The sample comprises 200,000 to 250,000 clones, more than 85% of which are singletons, and under 2% rests with the top ten. The sample consisted of PBMCs or T cells enriched from blood (not recorded which). The receptors were gathered from a woman between 50 and 59 years old who had recovered from COVID-19.

The gene calls are TRBV5-1 and TRBJ2-2, with TRBD1 identical over 8 bases. Germline trimming cut 3 bases from V and 5 bases from J; bases unmatched to any gene: 6. Germline CDR1 is SGHRS and CDR2 is YFSETQ. The CDR3 loop spans 15 amino acids. DNA for the CDR3: TGCGCCAGCAGCTCGGGACAGGCTCCGACCGGGGAGCTGTTTTTT. It encodes CASSSGQAPTGELFF.

The V gene is TRBV5-4, the J gene TRBJ2-3; 7 nucleotides align to TRBD1. The CDR3 totals 14 residues. J gave up 3 bases and V 3 bases, and 4 bases lay outside the gene matches. CDR1 and CDR2 (germline): SGHNT, YYREEE (reference sequence). The DNA of the CDR3 is TGTGCCAGCAGCTCTCGGGACAGAACAGATACGCAGTATTTT. Its protein is CASSSRDRTDTQYF.

The chain carries TRBV7-8 and TRBJ1-5; TRBD1 aligns across 10 bases. V lost 1 base, J lost 7 bases, and 7 bases stayed unmatched. The CDR3 runs to 16 residues. Germline assignment: CDR1 SGHVS and CDR2 FQNEAQ. CDR3 region: CASSLGDRGWGQPQHF. CDR3 DNA sequence: TGTGCCAGCAGCTTAGGGGACAGGGGATGGGGGCAGCCCCAGCATTTT.

The table lists this clone with a few counts. The chain links TRBV6-4 to TRBJ1-1, with 10 bases identical to TRBD1. CDR1 is MRHNA, CDR2 SNTAGT, per germline. The V segment lost 4 bases and the J segment 10 bases; nucleotides outside the gene matches: 3. The CDR3 runs 12 residues. CDR3 sequence reads: CASSGTGGIAFF. The CDR3 nucleotides are TGTGCCAGCAGTGGGACAGGGGGGATAGCTTTCTTT.

The rearrangement joins TRBV5-1 to TRBJ2-7; TRBD1 matches 8 bases. Germline V CDR1 and CDR2: SGHRS, YFSETQ. Germline trimming cut 4 bases from V and 6 bases from J; bases unmatched to any gene: 6. CDR3 length: 13 residues. The CDR3 coding sequence is TGCGCCAGCAGCACACGGACAGGGACCGAGCAGTACTTC. Encoded protein: CASSTRTGTEQYF.

The CDR3 reads CASSAWPGGYEQYF. The CDR3 DNA sequence: TGTGCCAGCAGCGCCTGGCCCGGGGGATACGAGCAGTACTTC. This sequence joins TRBV9 and TRBJ2-7, with D possibly being TRBD2 (6 bases). CDR1 is SGDLS, CDR2 YYNGEE, per germline. The CDR3 sequence is 14 residues long. The V end lost 3 bases, the J end lost 4 bases, and 14 bases lay between the germline ends. Complete variable domain (other parts from reference TRBV9 and TRBJ2-7): DSGVTQTPKHLITATGQRVTLRCSPRSGDLSVYWYQQSLDQGLQFLIQYYNGEERAKGNILERFSAQQFPDLHSELNLSSLELGDSALYFCASSAWPGGYEQYFGPGTRLTVT.

This chain uses TRBV28 with TRBJ1-4; D may be TRBD1 (5 bases). The V end lost 6 bases, the J end lost 7 bases, and 12 bases lay between the germline ends. The CDR3 length is 13 residues. Germline loops: CDR1 MDHEN, CDR2 SYDVKM. The CDR3 DNA is TGTGCCAGCAGGCAAGCGGGGGGTGAAAAACTGTTTTTT. Translated: CASRQAGGEKLFF.

The sample holds a few counts of this clone. J is TRBJ2-2 and V is TRBV7-3, with D possibly TRBD1 on 6 matching bases. Germline assignment: CDR1 SGHTA and CDR2 FQGTGA. Trimming stripped 5 bases from V and 4 bases from J, with 23 bases between. The CDR3 covers 18 residues. The CDR3 sequence is CASSPSRFWGRGTGELFF. CDR3 nucleotide sequence: TGTGCCAGCAGCCCCTCCCGTTTCTGGGGGCGAGGCACCGGGGAGCTGTTTTTT.

The genes are TRBV19 and TRBJ2-7; TRBD1 matches 9 bases. Germline V CDR1 and CDR2: LNHDA, SQIVND (reference sequence). There are 15 residues in the CDR3. The junction had 11 bases not matched to a gene; V was cut back by 6 bases and J by 5 bases. Written as DNA, the CDR3 is TGTGCCAGTAGCCCCCGGGGGACAGGGAACCACGAGCAGTACTTC. Translated, it gives CASSPRGTGNHEQYF.

The rearrangement joins TRBV9 to TRBJ2-2; TRBD2 agrees at 9 bases. V lost 4 bases and J lost 4; bases outside the gene matches: 5. Germline values: CDR1 SGDLS, CDR2 YYNGEE. The CDR3 extends over 15 amino acids. CDR3 region: CASSLRGGSTGELFF. The DNA of the CDR3 is TGTGCCAGCAGCCTGCGGGGGGGTTCCACCGGGGAGCTGTTTTTT.

The chain employs TRBV10-1 and TRBJ1-5; 7 bases map to TRBD1. Germline V gene data show CDR1 as WNHNN and CDR2 as SYGVQD (reference sequence). V lost 5 bases and J lost 10; bases outside the gene matches: 8. This CDR3 contains 13 residues. The CDR3 DNA follows: TGCGCCAGCAGTTCGACAGGGTCTTATCCCCAGCATTTT. As protein: CASSSTGSYPQHF.

This sequence joins TRBV2 and TRBJ2-5, with D maybe TRBD1 (5 bases). The length of the CDR3 is 16 residues. Trimming took 1 base from V and 5 from J, leaving 17 bases between them. Looked up from germline, CDR1 is SNHLY and CDR2 is FYNNEI. The DNA of the CDR3 is TGTGCCAGCAGTGAAGAAAGATGGCAGGGAAGTGAGACCCAGTACTTC. Protein product: CASSEERWQGSETQYF.

This rearrangement joins TRBV28 to TRBJ1-2; perhaps TRBD1 as D (5 bases). V lost 3 bases to trimming and J lost 2 bases, with 13 bases between them. The CDR3 is made up of 15 amino acids. CDR1 and CDR2 (germline): MDHEN, SYDVKM. CDR3 nucleotide sequence: TGTGCCAGCAGTTTTTTGGGGGGTTGGAACTATGGCTACACCTTC. Its translation is CASSFLGGWNYGYTF.

The chain joins TRBV5-1 to TRBJ2-7; TRBD1 matches at 9 bases. CDR3 length: 15 residues. V was pared by 0 bases and J by 5 bases, with 6 bases of the junction left unmatched. Germline-derived CDR1 and CDR2 are SGHRS and YFSETQ. This chain's CDR3 is CASSLDGTGSDEQYF. DNA for the CDR3: TGCGCCAGCAGCTTGGACGGGACAGGGAGCGACGAGCAGTACTTC. The variable domain in full, with the rest retrieved from reference TRBV5-1 and TRBJ2-7, is KAGVTQTPRYLIKTRGQQVTLSCSPISGHRSVSWYQQTPGQGLQFLFEYFSETQRNKGNFPGRFSGRQFSNSRSEMNVSTLELGDSALYLCASSLDGTGSDEQYFGPGTRLTVT.

V gene TRBV5-1 combines with J gene TRBJ2-2; 11 nucleotides agree with TRBD2. After removal of 4 bases from V and 2 bases from J, the junction contained 4 bases not matched to a gene. This CDR3 contains 16 residues. The germline V gene has CDR1 SGHRS and CDR2 YFSETQ. CDR3 DNA: TGCGCCAGCAGCGGCCTAGCGGGAGGTAACACCGGGGAGCTGTTTTTT. Translated: CASSGLAGGNTGELFF.

The chain carries TRBV28 and TRBJ1-2, with unresolved D. The germline V gene encodes CDR1 MDHEN and CDR2 SYDVKM. V shed 3 bases and J shed 8 bases, with 16 bases lying between them. This CDR3 region has 14 residues. The CDR3, as DNA: TGTGCCAGCAGTTTCCCCTCCCGGGGTGACGGCTACACCTTC. Translating it yields CASSFPSRGDGYTF.

The V gene is TRBV7-6, the J gene TRBJ2-1; D gene uncertain. V lost 1 base and J 6 bases, leaving 13 bases between the germline ends. The length of the CDR3 is 15 residues. In germline, CDR1 is SGHVS, CDR2 FNYEAQ. The CDR3 sequence is CASSLERSSGNEQFF. CDR3 sequence (DNA): TGTGCCAGCAGCTTAGAGAGGAGCTCGGGCAATGAGCAGTTCTTC.

The chain links TRBV12-5 to TRBJ2-1, with TRBD1 as a possible D gene (6 bases). V was cut by 4 bases and J by 9 bases, with 16 bases left in between. CDR1 is LGHNT, CDR2 FRNRAP, per germline. This CDR3 comprises 14 residues. CDR3 nucleotides: TGTGCTAGTGGTTCCCCAGGGGCCCCGACTGAGCAGTTCTTC. Translated: CASGSPGAPTEQFF.

CDR3 sequence: CASSKDRGTYEQYF. The CDR3 DNA follows: TGTGCCAGTAGTAAAGACAGGGGTACCTACGAGCAGTACTTC. This chain joins TRBV19 and TRBJ2-7, with 8 bases matching TRBD1. CDR1 LNHDA and CDR2 SQIVND come from the germline V gene (reference sequence). The CDR3 runs to 14 residues. V lost 4 bases and J lost 2; bases outside the gene matches: 4.

V usage is TRBV29-1 and J usage is TRBJ2-7; 9 bases align to TRBD1. This CDR3 spans 15 amino acids. Losses at the gene ends were 4 bases for V and 3 bases for J; bases not matched to a gene: 10. Per germline, CDR1 SQVTM and CDR2 ANQGSEA. In DNA, the CDR3 is TGCAGCGTTGCTGGGACAGGGTCTTTTCGCTACGAGCAGTACTTC. It specifies CSVAGTGSFRYEQYF.

This chain links TRBV4-3 with TRBJ2-7; 11 positions agree with TRBD2. The germline V gene has CDR1 LGHNA and CDR2 YSLEER. The V segment lost 1 base and the J segment 3 bases; nucleotides outside the gene matches: 2. This CDR3 contains 15 residues. CDR3 DNA sequence: TGCGCCAGCAGCCAAGCACTAGCGGGGGTCTACGAGCAGTACTTC. Its translation: CASSQALAGVYEQYF.

The rearrangement uses TRBV6-5 and TRBJ2-1; D is possibly TRBD2 (6 bases). The CDR3 runs to 14 residues. The V gene lost 11 bases and the J gene lost 0 bases, with 14 bases spanning the gap. Germline V lookup: CDR1 MNHEY, CDR2 SVGAGI. Here the CDR3 DNA reads TGTGCCGTATTGGGGCGGGGCTCCTACAATGAGCAGTTCTTC. This translates into CAVLGRGSYNEQFF.

CDR3 region: CASSTKAGSAEAFF. As DNA, the CDR3 is TGTGCCAGCAGCACCAAGGCCGGGAGCGCTGAAGCTTTCTTT. This chain connects TRBV7-3 to TRBJ1-1, with unresolved D. CDR1 and CDR2 from the germline V gene are SGHTA and FQGTGA. V was trimmed by 5 bases and J by 6 bases, leaving 16 bases between them. This CDR3 region has 14 residues.

Remarks on this clone: The same CDR3 also results from other DNA sequences found in this sample. The gene calls are TRBV29-1 and TRBJ2-1; 11 bases are shared with TRBD2. CDR3 size: 14 residues. CDR1 and CDR2 from the germline V gene are SQVTM and ANQGSEA. Trimming cost V 6 bases and J 7 bases; bases outside gene matches: 8. CDR3 sequence: CSVHSSGRFNEQFF. Here the CDR3 DNA reads TGCAGCGTACATTCTAGCGGGAGGTTTAATGAGCAGTTCTTC.

The chain links TRBV5-1 to TRBJ1-4, with 11 bases aligning to TRBD1. V shed 4 bases and J 0 bases; nucleotides not matched to a gene: 8. Germline lookup yields CDR1 SGHRS and CDR2 YFSETQ. The length of the CDR3 is 18 residues. The CDR3 here is CASSPGQGARATNEKLFF. The CDR3, as DNA: TGCGCCAGCAGCCCCGGACAGGGGGCGAGGGCAACTAATGAAAAACTGTTTTTT.